This T cell receptor beta chain comes out of a study of T-cell memory formation after mild COVID-19. This clonotype came up many times. Its antigen is unidentified. 5'RACE, which relied on constant-segment primers, yielded TCR alpha and TCR beta cDNA libraries carrying sample barcodes and UMIs. TCRdb recomputed calls from the 5' RACE reads with MiXCR, one row per CDR3 protein. The profile shows 400,000 or so distinct CDR3 sequences, roughly 21% of them singletons. Findings and limits, study-wide: Still unconfirmed is whether the second-wave clones peaking on day 37 recognized SARS-CoV-2. That cross-reactive memory joined was suggested by some responding clones appearing in pre-infection memory. Day 15 to 85 contractors were CD4/CD8 balanced; later expanders leaned CD4+.

The sample consisted of PBMCs or a T cell subset sorted from them (not recorded which). This TCR was sampled from an adult woman who had mild COVID-19 (a few samples of this study predate the infection). Cell type and time point are not known.

The CDR3 nucleotides read TGTGCCAGCAGTGAGTGGCGGGACACCGCTGAAGCTTTCTTT. Its translation is CASSEWRDTAEAFF. The V and J genes are TRBV25-1 and TRBJ1-1; D is possibly TRBD1 (6 bases). With 3 bases removed from V and 6 bases from J, the gap between germline ends came to 14 bases. Germline V gene data show CDR1 as MGHDK and CDR2 as SYGVNS. The length of the CDR3 is 14 residues.